This T cell receptor beta chain was obtained from a study of T cells in Graves' hyperthyroidism and ophthalmopathy (dated by TCRdb to 2018 to 2020). Some background on the complete study: Peripheral blood was sampled at the time of initial diagnosis, prior to any treatment. The roughly 94 discovery patients were randomly divided into training and test sets at a 7:3 ratio. Whether ophthalmopathy could be predicted prospectively was tested in an independent validation cohort made up of under 20 hyperthyroidism patients plus 17 patients who later progressed to ophthalmopathy. The paper reports TCR Vbeta CDR3 sequencing of roughly 140 peripheral blood samples: around 45 ophthalmopathy, roughly 74 hyperthyroidism and around 17 progressor patients. Thyroid tissue and blood T-cell repertoires from several Graves' hyperthyroidism patients were also compared in the study. Following sampling, methimazole starting at 30 mg daily was given to hyperthyroidism patients, and high-dose intravenous methylprednisolone was given to ophthalmopathy patients. A discovery cohort of roughly 100 patients, roughly 45 with Graves' ophthalmopathy and fewer than 65 with stable Graves' hyperthyroidism, was used to find distinguishing TCR V-J signatures. General findings and caveats noted by the study authors: A 13 V-J signature model separated ophthalmopathy from stable hyperthyroidism, with approximately 86% sensitivity and roughly 81% specificity in cross-validation and 80%/75% in testing. Sample size was not statistically predetermined, and blinding of investigators to group allocation was not performed. In validation, progression to ophthalmopathy was predicted by the model with roughly 71% sensitivity and approximately 78% specificity, a median of around 6.5 months before onset. Most expanded thyroid clonotypes (frequency above 0.001) were also detected in blood, a finding suggesting that blood repertoires may reflect thyroid immune responses.

Graves' hyperthyroidism was defined as stable when no progression to ophthalmopathy occurred over 18 months of follow-up. Hyperthyroidism patients were aged 18 to 65 years and newly diagnosed, with disease duration of less than 2 months. Exclusion was applied to patients with uncontrolled infections, other autoimmune diseases, pregnancy or lactation. Diagnoses relied on clinical symptoms, serum thyroxine and TRAb, thyroid ultrasound and orbital computed tomography. Ficoll-Paque density gradient centrifugation was used to isolate PBMCs from about 10 ml of fresh peripheral blood. Trizol reagent was used to extract total RNA, and RNA quality was then checked on an Agilent 2100 Bioanalyzer. Deletion took 7 bases off V and 4 bases off J, with a span of 24 bases between the germline ends. The CDR3 runs 17 amino acids, cysteine and phenylalanine included. Of the read, only the CDR3 DNA is kept; its 51 bases are in frame from base 1. CDR1 and CDR2 are read off the germline V gene (reference sequence) as LNHDA and SQIVND.

Amplification of TCR beta CDR3 regions was carried out from RNA transcripts. The first round of RT-PCR for the TCR CDR3 was performed with the HTBI primer set and the Qiagen OneStep RT-PCR kit. A second multiplex PCR round built the libraries, followed by size selection and purification. Libraries were sequenced paired-end with 100 bp reads on an Illumina HiSeq2000. In the paper's pipeline: Raw data were processed with SOAPnuke, discarding reads with adapters, uncalled bases, mean Phred below 15, or no exact constant-primer or identifier match. High-quality paired reads were merged using COPE v1.2.5, and each unique nucleotide sequence was defined as a clonotype. MiTCR v1.1 was used to align the clonotypes against IMGT TRBV, TRBD and TRBJ reference segments. Only V-J combinations with frequency above 0.0001, covering approximately 99% of repertoires, were analysed. A TCS score was defined as the ratio between F50 (clonal expansion) and ExV (chaos), using BLOSUM62-based TCRdist between CDR3 peptides within each V-J. Welch's t-statistics and random forest reduced roughly 540 V-J features to roughly 13, which were used in a naive Bayes classifier (R e1071). The public reads were run again by TCRdb, first through fastp at Q25 and then through MiXCR, and only productive beta chains were kept. Each CDR3 protein gets just one entry, which takes the most common genes and DNA from the rows behind it. TCRdb, not the original authors, processed these V and J calls. Across this sample there are 500,000 to 650,000 distinct CDR3 sequences, with around 15% seen only once. Clones ranked in the top ten supply about 15% of the sample.

Remarks on this clonotype: It has no known antigen specificity. No base-level quality is on record; no much larger clone is a single base apart.

The rearranged chain carries TRBV19 and TRBJ2-3; a tentative D match to TRBD2 spans 6 bases. Sequenced input: blood. The receptor was isolated from a woman between 35 and 50 years old with Graves' hyperthyroidism. The CDR3: CASTSPGRLGGADTQYF. The DNA sequence is as follows: TGTGCCAGTACCTCCCCTGGGAGACTAGGAGGCGCAGATACGCAGTATTTT.